This is a list of T cell receptor beta chains from one sample in a study of T cell responses to AZD1222 COVID-19 vaccine. Some clones are missing from TCRdb's copy, which holds only in-frame ones; the method was immunoSEQ multiplex PCR. Of approximately 96,000 clones in the sample, roughly 84% were seen once. The sample here was peripheral blood, taken 28 days after the second AZD1222 dose. The receptors come from an adult who received the AZD1222 COVID-19 vaccine. Each CDR3 is given with its conserved first and last residue. The order of the fields is CDR3 protein, CDR3 DNA, V gene, clone size, J gene, D gene. A D gene is named only where the DNA matches it firmly. The size of a clone is reported for some rows only, either as once, few or many, or as a class for expanded clones.

CSVATGTAINEQFF	TGCAGCGTTGCTACCGGGACAGCGATCAATGAGCAGTTCTTC	TRBV29-1	NA	TRBJ2-1	TRBD1
CASSFREREANEQFF	TGTGCCAGCAGCTTTAGGGAGCGGGAGGCCAATGAGCAGTTCTTC	TRBV9	once	TRBJ2-1	TRBD2
CASSLKTGTEAFF	TGTGCCAGCAGTTTAAAAACGGGCACTGAAGCTTTCTTT	TRBV28	once	TRBJ1-1	NA
CASSFQGRPGYTF	TGTGCCAGCAGCTTTCAGGGACGGCCTGGCTACACCTTC	TRBV7-9	few	TRBJ1-2	NA
CASNPKVDRGYGYTF	TGTGCCAGTAACCCCAAGGTTGACCGGGGCTATGGCTACACCTTC	TRBV19	NA	TRBJ1-2	NA
CASSFGGGSPLHF	TGTGCCAGCAGTTTTGGGGGTGGTTCACCCCTCCACTTT	TRBV27	NA	TRBJ1-6	NA
CASSPATYEQYF	TGTGCCAGCAGTCCAGCAACCTACGAGCAGTACTTC	TRBV6-5	NA	TRBJ2-7	NA
CASSKFQAMAKLFF	TGTGCCAGTAGTAAGTTCCAGGCCATGGCAAAACTGTTTTTT	TRBV19	NA	TRBJ1-4	NA
CASSSRTSGSDTGELFF	TGTGCCAGCAGCTCCAGGACTAGCGGGAGTGACACCGGGGAGCTGTTTTTT	TRBV13	NA	TRBJ2-2	TRBD2
CASSLPGQGEETQYF	TGTGCCAGCAGCCTTCCGGGACAGGGAGAAGAGACCCAGTACTTC	TRBV3-1/TRBV3-2	NA	TRBJ2-5	TRBD1
CASSAPGLVSYEQYF	TGTGCCAGTAGTGCACCGGGACTAGTCTCCTACGAGCAGTACTTC	TRBV19	NA	TRBJ2-7	TRBD2
CASSPQGVSNQPQHF	TGTGCCAGCAGCCCACAGGGCGTTAGCAATCAGCCCCAGCATTTT	TRBV5-8	NA	TRBJ1-5	NA
CASSESMARGNEQFF	TGTGCCAGCAGTGAATCAATGGCTAGGGGCAATGAGCAGTTCTTC	TRBV25-1	NA	TRBJ2-1	NA
CASSLTRVAEAFF	TGTGCCAGCAGCTTAACTCGAGTCGCTGAAGCTTTCTTT	TRBV11-2	NA	TRBJ1-1	NA
CASSLKRGTNTEAFF	TGTGCCAGCAGTCTCAAGCGGGGTACGAACACTGAAGCTTTCTTT	TRBV7-3	NA	TRBJ1-1	NA
CASSARVGNQPQHF	TGTGCCAGTAGTGCCAGGGTCGGCAATCAGCCCCAGCATTTT	TRBV19	once	TRBJ1-5	NA
CASSLAGAIGELFF	TGTGCCAGCAGTCTAGCGGGAGCTATCGGGGAGCTGTTTTTT	TRBV6-2/TRBV6-3	NA	TRBJ2-2	TRBD2
CATRAQESSTDTQYF	TGTGCCACCAGGGCCCAGGAATCTAGCACAGATACGCAGTATTTT	TRBV24-1	NA	TRBJ2-3	NA
CASSLAGGWNEQFF	TGCGCCAGCAGCTTGGCGGGAGGGTGGAATGAGCAGTTCTTC	TRBV5-1	NA	TRBJ2-1	TRBD2
CASSPLDRDTEAFF	TGTGCCAGCAGTCCACTCGACAGGGACACTGAAGCTTTCTTT	TRBV6-5	few	TRBJ1-1	TRBD1
CASSQGNMGLAGANTDTQYF	TGCGCCAGCAGTCAAGGGAACATGGGACTAGCGGGGGCCAACACAGATACGCAGTATTTT	TRBV23-1	once	TRBJ2-3	TRBD2
CASSEAGWGYNQPQHF	TGTGCCAGCAGTGAAGCGGGTTGGGGGTATAATCAGCCCCAGCATTTT	TRBV2	few	TRBJ1-5	NA
CASSPGGRSLQETQYF	TGTGCCAGCAGCCCGGGGGGGCGGAGCCTCCAAGAGACCCAGTACTTC	TRBV5-4	NA	TRBJ2-5	TRBD2
CASSLQQGPNTGELFF	TGCGCCAGCAGCCTCCAACAGGGTCCGAACACCGGGGAGCTGTTTTTT	TRBV5-1	NA	TRBJ2-2	NA
CASSLDRGFIIEQYF	TGTGCCAGCAGCTTGGACAGGGGTTTTATCATCGAGCAGTACTTC	TRBV11-2	NA	TRBJ2-7	TRBD1
CASSRRVAGGQSTDTQYF	TGTGCCAGCAGCCGCAGGGTAGCGGGCGGTCAGAGCACAGATACGCAGTATTTT	TRBV7-6	NA	TRBJ2-3	TRBD2
CASSSNRGGNEQFF	TGTGCCAGCAGCTCAAACAGGGGGGGGAATGAGCAGTTCTTC	TRBV11-3	NA	TRBJ2-1	NA
CASSPYLEDRGETQYF	TGTGCCAGCAGTCCATATTTAGAGGACAGGGGGGAGACCCAGTACTTC	TRBV7-8	NA	TRBJ2-5	TRBD1
CASSSLFGRNLYEQYF	TGTGCCAGCAGTTCTCTATTCGGACGGAACCTCTACGAGCAGTACTTC	TRBV28	few	TRBJ2-7	NA
CASSFTDTQYF	TGTGCCAGCAGCTTCACAGATACGCAGTATTTT	TRBV12-3/TRBV12-4	NA	TRBJ2-3	NA
CASSYGGNQPQHF	TGTGCCAGCAGTTACGGCGGGAACCAGCCCCAGCATTTT	TRBV6-6	few	TRBJ1-5	NA
CASTTRLGGRPGNTIYF	TGTGCCAGCACCACCCGGCTGGGGGGCAGACCTGGAAACACCATATATTTT	TRBV2	NA	TRBJ1-3	NA
CASSLNSGRGTGELFF	TGTGCCAGCAGCTTAAATAGCGGGAGGGGCACCGGGGAGCTGTTTTTT	TRBV7-9	few	TRBJ2-2	TRBD2
CASSKALVGTSGSEETQYF	TGTGCCAGCAGCAAAGCGCTTGTTGGGACTAGCGGATCAGAGGAGACCCAGTACTTC	TRBV21-1	NA	TRBJ2-5	NA
CASSYNNSPLHF	TGTGCCAGCAGTTATAATAATTCACCCCTCCACTTT	TRBV27	NA	TRBJ1-6	NA
CALRQGWNSPLHF	TGTGCCCTGAGACAGGGTTGGAATTCACCCCTCCACTTT	TRBV28	NA	TRBJ1-6	TRBD1
CASSGGNSPLHF	TGTGCCAGCAGTGGGGGGAATTCACCCCTCCACTTT	TRBV2	NA	TRBJ1-6	NA
CASSLGQGSNQPQHF	TGTGCCAGCAGTTTGGGACAGGGGAGCAATCAGCCCCAGCATTTT	TRBV27	NA	TRBJ1-5	TRBD1
CASSRGLAGYNEQFF	TGTGCCAGCAGCCGGGGACTAGCGGGATACAATGAGCAGTTCTTC	TRBV5-4	few	TRBJ2-1	TRBD2
CASSEAGVNTEAFF	TGTGCCAGCAGTGAAGCGGGGGTGAACACTGAAGCTTTCTTT	TRBV6-1	NA	TRBJ1-1	NA
CASTSQGYGYTF	TGTGCCAGCACCTCACAGGGCTATGGCTACACCTTC	TRBV3-1/TRBV3-2	NA	TRBJ1-2	NA